The rows below give T cell receptor beta chains drawn from one sample of a study of T-cell reconstitution after alpha-beta-depleted transplantation in children. TCRdb reanalysed the PCR reads using MiXCR and keeps one entry per CDR3 protein. Seen here are some 140,000 distinct CDR3 sequences, around a tenth observed once, and the top ten hold around 24%. The sample was PBMCs, mostly from graft donor cells, taken 180 days after TCRalphabeta/CD19-depleted stem cell transplant. These receptors all stem from a girl in the first two years of life who had a stem cell transplant for combined immunodeficiency, so the T cells may come from the graft donor. The CDR3 runs from the conserved cysteine through the conserved F or W. Fields, in order: clone size, J gene, D gene, V gene, CDR3 protein, CDR3 DNA. D genes are given only for firm matches. Clone size appears in some rows only: once, few, many, or a class for an expanded clone.

abundance: NA
j_gene: TRBJ2-7
d_gene: NA
v_gene: TRBV5-6
CDR3aa: CASSLGLLTSYEQYF
CDR3nt: TGTGCCAGCAGCTTGGGGCTGCTCACCTCCTACGAGCAGTACTTC

abundance: few
j_gene: TRBJ2-5
d_gene: TRBD2
v_gene: TRBV4-3
CDR3aa: CASSLSGASGLQETQYF
CDR3nt: TGCGCCAGCAGCCTCTCCGGTGCTAGCGGCCTTCAAGAGACCCAGTACTTC

abundance: NA
j_gene: TRBJ2-7
d_gene: NA
v_gene: TRBV20-1
CDR3aa: CSAQRGTSNSYEQYF
CDR3nt: TGCAGTGCTCAACGGGGCACTTCCAACTCATACGAGCAGTACTTC

abundance: few
j_gene: TRBJ1-5
d_gene: NA
v_gene: TRBV12-3/TRBV12-4
CDR3aa: CASSFTSKGQPQHF
CDR3nt: TGTGCCAGCAGTTTCACCTCGAAGGGTCAGCCCCAGCATTTT

abundance: many
j_gene: TRBJ2-1
d_gene: NA
v_gene: TRBV2
CDR3aa: CASRFRSWPLSYNEQFF
CDR3nt: TGTGCCAGTCGGTTTCGCAGTTGGCCCCTGTCCTACAATGAGCAGTTCTTC

abundance: many
j_gene: TRBJ1-1
d_gene: TRBD1
v_gene: TRBV10-2
CDR3aa: CASSETSSYRGRGEAFF
CDR3nt: TGCGCCAGCAGTGAGACCTCCTCGTACAGGGGAAGGGGTGAAGCTTTCTTT

abundance: few
j_gene: TRBJ2-4
d_gene: NA
v_gene: TRBV6-4
CDR3aa: CASSDLRAGRRVIQYF
CDR3nt: TGTGCCAGCAGTGACCTGAGGGCAGGGAGAAGGGTCATTCAGTACTTC

abundance: few
j_gene: TRBJ2-5
d_gene: TRBD1
v_gene: TRBV4-3
CDR3aa: CASSQDAFRGRLETQYF
CDR3nt: TGCGCCAGCAGCCAAGATGCATTCAGGGGGCGTTTGGAGACCCAGTACTTC

abundance: NA
j_gene: TRBJ2-1
d_gene: TRBD1
v_gene: TRBV10-3
CDR3aa: CAISERDRGMNEQFF
CDR3nt: TGTGCCATCAGTGAGAGGGACAGAGGGATGAATGAGCAGTTCTTC

abundance: many
j_gene: TRBJ1-4
d_gene: NA
v_gene: TRBV27
CDR3aa: CASSLKGSATNEKLFF
CDR3nt: TGTGCCAGCAGTTTAAAGGGGTCCGCAACTAATGAAAAACTGTTTTTT

abundance: NA
j_gene: TRBJ2-7
d_gene: TRBD2
v_gene: TRBV20-1
CDR3aa: CSASLAGGPRTYEQYF
CDR3nt: TGCAGTGCTAGCCTAGCGGGAGGGCCCCGTACCTACGAGCAGTACTTC

abundance: NA
j_gene: TRBJ1-6
d_gene: NA
v_gene: TRBV20-1
CDR3aa: CSARDLGPESLHF
CDR3nt: TGCAGTGCTAGAGATTTGGGTCCTGAATCCCTCCACTTT

abundance: NA
j_gene: TRBJ1-4
d_gene: NA
v_gene: TRBV7-2
CDR3aa: CASRGGASPNEKLFF
CDR3nt: TGTGCCAGCAGAGGGGGGGCGAGCCCTAATGAAAAACTGTTTTTT

abundance: many
j_gene: TRBJ2-5
d_gene: NA
v_gene: TRBV7-8
CDR3aa: CASSLLGGQETQYF
CDR3nt: TGTGCCAGCAGCTTATTAGGGGGTCAAGAGACCCAGTACTTC

abundance: many
j_gene: TRBJ1-5
d_gene: NA
v_gene: TRBV20-1
CDR3aa: CSAAPLFSPSNQPQHF
CDR3nt: TGCAGTGCCGCCCCCCTATTCTCTCCTAGCAATCAGCCCCAGCATTTT

abundance: few
j_gene: TRBJ2-1
d_gene: TRBD1
v_gene: TRBV18
CDR3aa: CASSRDWTGSYNEQFF
CDR3nt: TGTGCCAGCTCCCGAGACTGGACAGGGTCCTACAATGAGCAGTTCTTC